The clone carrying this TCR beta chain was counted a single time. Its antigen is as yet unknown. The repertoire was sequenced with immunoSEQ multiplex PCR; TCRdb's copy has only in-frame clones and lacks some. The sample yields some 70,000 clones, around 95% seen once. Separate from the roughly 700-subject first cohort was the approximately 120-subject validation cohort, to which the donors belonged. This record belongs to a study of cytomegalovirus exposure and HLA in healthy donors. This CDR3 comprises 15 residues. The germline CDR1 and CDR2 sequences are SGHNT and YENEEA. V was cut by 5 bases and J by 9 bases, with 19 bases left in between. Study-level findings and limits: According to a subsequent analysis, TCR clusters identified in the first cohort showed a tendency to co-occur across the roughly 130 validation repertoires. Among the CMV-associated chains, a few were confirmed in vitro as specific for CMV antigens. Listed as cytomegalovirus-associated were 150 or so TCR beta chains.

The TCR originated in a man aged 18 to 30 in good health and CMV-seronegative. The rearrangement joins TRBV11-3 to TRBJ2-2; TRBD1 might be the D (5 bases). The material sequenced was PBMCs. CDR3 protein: CASSNRILQYWELFF. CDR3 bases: TGTGCCAGCAGCAACAGGATTCTCCAGTATTGGGAGCTGTTTTTT.